A single sample is the source of the 28 T cell receptor beta chains below, sequenced in a study of OX40 agonist ivuxolimab in advanced cancers. Clones were read by immunoSEQ multiplex PCR, and TCRdb kept only the in-frame ones, dropping some. The sample has roughly 80,000 clones; about 81% are singletons. Specimen: CD4+ or CD8+ T cells sorted from blood, collected in a trial of the OX40 agonist ivuxolimab. The source is an adult with an advanced solid tumor such as melanoma, head and neck, liver or kidney cancer.

J is TRBJ2-3 and V is TRBV11-2, with D perhaps matching TRBD1 (6 bases). V was cut by 2 bases and J by 2 bases, with 14 bases left in between. Germline loops: CDR1 SGHAT, CDR2 FQNNGV. The length of the CDR3 is 16 residues. CDR3 nucleotides: TGTGCCAGCAGCTTATCCCCGGGACACAACACAGATACGCAGTATTTT. Translated: CASSLSPGHNTDTQYF.

This clone was counted between two and nine times. The V call is TRBV5-1, the J call TRBJ2-7; D is perhaps TRBD1 (5 bases). Trimming took 4 bases from V and 12 from J, leaving 17 bases between them. Germline CDR1 reads SGHRS; CDR2 reads YFSETQ. This CDR3 is 12 amino acids long. The CDR3 loop reads CASSPQGRVRYF. DNA of the CDR3: TGCGCCAGCAGCCCCCAGGGCAGGGTGCGGTACTTC.

The chain links TRBV2 to TRBJ1-2; 7 nucleotides align to TRBD1. From germline, CDR1 is SNHLY and CDR2 FYNNEI. This CDR3 has 12 amino acids. Germline trimming cut 7 bases from V and 8 bases from J; bases unmatched to any gene: 7. CDR3 sequence (DNA): TGTGCCAGCAACAGGGGTATACCGGGCTACACCTTC. This gives the protein CASNRGIPGYTF.

The V and J genes are TRBV5-4 and TRBJ2-3; D not certain. The CDR3 runs to 15 residues. Trimming left V 4 bases short and J 2 bases short, with 14 bases between. The germline V gene has CDR1 SGHNT and CDR2 YYREEE (reference sequence). The CDR3 region is CASSGRTEYTDTQYF. CDR3 in DNA: TGTGCCAGCAGCGGGCGGACGGAGTACACAGATACGCAGTATTTT.

This chain connects TRBV9 to TRBJ1-6; D is possibly TRBD1 (6 bases). This CDR3 is built from 13 residues. The V and J ends lost 1 base and 10 bases respectively, with 9 bases between them. The germline CDR1 and CDR2 sequences are SGDLS and YYNGEE. This CDR3 is CASSVSGASPLHF. In DNA, the CDR3 is TGTGCCAGCAGCGTATCGGGGGCGTCACCCCTCCACTTT.

The chain couples TRBV6-1 to TRBJ2-7, with 7 positions matching TRBD1. Germline values: CDR1 MNHNS, CDR2 SASEGT. The V gene end was trimmed by 6 bases and the J gene end by 6 bases; junction bases not matched to a gene: 11. This CDR3 comprises 14 residues. The DNA for the CDR3 is TGTGCCAGCAGCCACCCCCCGACAGGGTGCGAGCAGTACTTC. Its translation is CASSHPPTGCEQYF.

This chain connects TRBV4-1 to TRBJ2-7; 9 bases line up with TRBD1. Trimming removed 1 base from V and 4 bases from J; junction bases left unmatched: 5. CDR3 length equals 15 residues. CDR1 MGHRA and CDR2 YSYEKL come from the germline V gene. In DNA, the CDR3 is TGCGCCAGCAGCCAAGCCTCAGGACAGGGGTACGAGCAGTACTTC. Amino acid sequence: CASSQASGQGYEQYF.

The CDR3 DNA follows: TGTGCCAGCAGTCCCCGTAAGGGAGCCACAGATACGCAGTATTTT. The encoded protein is CASSPRKGATDTQYF. The rearrangement joins TRBV6-1 to TRBJ2-3; D perhaps matches TRBD2 (5 bases). The CDR3 runs to 15 residues. The V end lost 5 bases, the J end lost 2 bases, and 14 bases lay between the germline ends. Looked up from germline, CDR1 is MNHNS and CDR2 is SASEGT.

This clone was counted once. The rearrangement joins TRBV30 to TRBJ2-3, with D possibly TRBD1 on 5 matching bases. This CDR3 spans 14 amino acids. Germline V gene data show CDR1 as GTSNPN and CDR2 as SVGIG (reference sequence). V was shortened by 0 bases and J by 0 bases, with 7 bases between the two germline ends. This CDR3 is CAWSVQASTDTQYF. In DNA, the CDR3 is TGTGCCTGGAGTGTACAGGCAAGCACAGATACGCAGTATTTT.

The chain employs TRBV6-5 and TRBJ2-7, with 8 bases matching TRBD2. Trimming took 2 bases from V and 0 from J; bases not matched to a gene: 3. The germline gives CDR1 MNHEY, CDR2 SVGAGI. The CDR3 extends over 15 amino acids. The CDR3 DNA sequence: TGTGCCAGCAGTTACAGCGGGAGAACCTCCTACGAGCAGTACTTC. Its translation: CASSYSGRTSYEQYF.

This chain joins TRBV30 and TRBJ1-5; D not certain. The germline CDR1 and CDR2 sequences are GTSNPN and SVGIG (reference sequence). This CDR3 is built from 16 residues. Trimming left V 0 bases short and J 0 bases short, with 12 bases between. Here the CDR3 DNA reads TGTGCCTGGAGTGTACCGGGGTTTTATAGCAATCAGCCCCAGCATTTT. Protein product: CAWSVPGFYSNQPQHF.

V usage is TRBV5-4 and J usage is TRBJ1-5; 8 nucleotides match TRBD1. CDR3 length: 15 amino acids. Losses at the gene ends were 2 bases for V and 6 bases for J; bases not matched to a gene: 7. The germline V gene has CDR1 SGHNT and CDR2 YYREEE (reference sequence). As DNA, the CDR3 is TGTGCCAGCAGCTTACAGGGGGTTGAGAGTCAGCCCCAGCATTTT. Translating it yields CASSLQGVESQPQHF.

This chain links TRBV10-3 with TRBJ2-3, with 12 bases aligning to TRBD2. The CDR3 has 17 amino acids. The trim removed 8 bases at V and 1 base at J, leaving 10 bases unmatched. Germline CDR1 ENHRY, CDR2 SYGVKD. In nucleotides, the CDR3 is TGTGCCATCGAAAACAAGAGGACTAGCGGGGGCACAGATACGCAGTATTTT. This sequence encodes CAIENKRTSGGTDTQYF.

The genes are TRBV18 and TRBJ2-2, with D perhaps TRBD1 (6 bases). This CDR3 comprises 15 residues. The V end lost 2 bases, the J end lost 0 bases, and 7 bases lay between the germline ends. Germline assignment: CDR1 KGHSH and CDR2 LQKENI. Here the CDR3 reads CASSPKGANTGELFF. The CDR3 DNA reads as TGTGCCAGCTCACCAAAGGGGGCGAACACCGGGGAGCTGTTTTTT.

The genes are TRBV9 and TRBJ2-7, with D tentatively TRBD1 (6 bases). The CDR3 sequence is 15 residues long. Deletions cut 0 bases from V and 3 bases from J, with 13 bases between. Per the germline V gene, CDR1 is SGDLS and CDR2 is YYNGEE. CDR3 nucleotides: TGTGCCAGCAGCGTAGGACAGGCCATCGACTACGAGCAGTACTTC. The encoded protein is CASSVGQAIDYEQYF. Filled out from reference TRBV9 and TRBJ2-7, the complete variable domain reads DSGVTQTPKHLITATGQRVTLRCSPRSGDLSVYWYQQSLDQGLQFLIQYYNGEERAKGNILERFSAQQFPDLHSELNLSSLELGDSALYFCASSVGQAIDYEQYFGPGTRLTVT.

This chain joins TRBV29-1 and TRBJ1-5; possibly TRBD1 for D (5 bases). The length of the CDR3 is 14 residues. From germline, CDR1 is SQVTM and CDR2 ANQGSEA. The V gene lost 2 bases and the J gene lost 7 bases, with 15 bases spanning the gap. CDR3 loop: CSVEYGQGGQPQHF. The CDR3 bases are TGCAGCGTTGAATATGGCCAGGGCGGACAGCCCCAGCATTTT.

This clone was recorded once. The V gene is TRBV28, the J gene TRBJ2-5; no firm D call. V gave up 1 base and J gave up 2 bases, with 8 bases separating them. The CDR3 is 14 amino acids. CDR1 MDHEN and CDR2 SYDVKM come from the germline V gene. CDR3 region: CASSLSYPQETQYF. The CDR3 bases are TGTGCCAGCAGTTTATCATATCCTCAAGAGACCCAGTACTTC.

The chain has TRBV5-1 and TRBJ2-3; the D gene is possibly TRBD2 (5 bases). The germline V gene encodes CDR1 SGHRS and CDR2 YFSETQ. The CDR3 runs to 14 residues. V lost 3 bases to trimming and J lost 2 bases, with 10 bases between them. CDR3 amino acids: CASSYLTNTDTQYF. The CDR3 DNA sequence: TGCGCCAGCAGCTATCTGACTAACACAGATACGCAGTATTTT.

The V gene is TRBV2, the J gene TRBJ1-2, with D hard to call. The V gene lost 2 bases and the J gene lost 3 bases, with 7 bases spanning the gap. The CDR3 consists of 13 residues. Germline loops: CDR1 SNHLY, CDR2 FYNNEI. The CDR3 region is CASSEMADYGYTF. The CDR3 DNA follows: TGTGCCAGCAGTGAAATGGCGGACTATGGCTACACCTTC.

The chain joins TRBV15 to TRBJ1-2; D possibly corresponds to TRBD1 (6 bases). The CDR3 is 13 residues long. Germline CDR1 is LNHNV and CDR2 is YYDKDF (reference sequence). Between the trimmed V and J ends, which lost 0 bases and 7 bases, there was a span of 9 bases. The CDR3 nucleotides read TGTGCCACCAGCAGAGATAGGGGGTTTGGCTACACCTTC. Protein product: CATSRDRGFGYTF.

V and J are TRBV27 and TRBJ2-3; 11 bases are shared with TRBD2. J gave up 7 bases and V 2 bases, and 8 bases lay outside the gene matches. Germline lookup yields CDR1 MNHEY and CDR2 SMNVEV (reference sequence). The CDR3 extends over 16 amino acids. CDR3 sequence (DNA): TGTGCCAGCAGTTTAAGCCTAGCGGGGGGAACAAATACGCAGTATTTT. Encoded protein: CASSLSLAGGTNTQYF.

This chain links TRBV7-7 with TRBJ2-5, with D hard to call. The germline V gene has CDR1 SSHAT and CDR2 FNYEAQ (reference sequence). There are 14 residues in the CDR3. V lost 0 bases and J 2 bases, leaving 7 bases between the germline ends. CDR3 bases: TGTGCCAGCAGCTTAGCTGCCGGGCAAGAGACCCAGTACTTC. Translated: CASSLAAGQETQYF.

This clone was seen only once. This chain links TRBV5-6 with TRBJ2-2; possibly TRBD1 or TRBD2 for D (5 bases each). Between the trimmed V and J ends, which lost 0 bases and 3 bases, there was a span of 9 bases. This CDR3 is 15 amino acids long. Germline CDR1 reads SGHDT; CDR2 reads YYEEEE. The CDR3 loop reads CASSLGDPDTGELFF. In nucleotides, the CDR3 is TGTGCCAGCAGCTTGGGGGACCCGGACACCGGGGAGCTGTTTTTT. Filled out from reference TRBV5-6 and TRBJ2-2, the complete variable domain reads DAGVTQSPTHLIKTRGQQVTLRCSPKSGHDTVSWYQQALGQGPQFIFQYYEEEERQRGNFPDRFSGHQFPNYSSELNVNALLLGDSALYLCASSLGDPDTGELFFGEGSRLTVL.

The rearrangement uses TRBV7-8 and TRBJ2-3; the D is unclear. The V gene's germline CDR1 is SGHVS and CDR2 FQNEAQ. Trimming pared 5 bases from V and 1 base from J, leaving 16 bases between. This CDR3 has 16 amino acids. This CDR3 is CASSPHRRVGTDTQYF. CDR3 sequence (DNA): TGTGCCAGCAGCCCCCACCGACGGGTGGGCACAGATACGCAGTATTTT.

The gene calls are TRBV4-3 and TRBJ1-1, with no clear D. V gave up 0 bases and J gave up 1 base, with 6 bases separating them. Per the germline V gene, CDR1 is LGHNA and CDR2 is YSLEER. This CDR3 has 14 residues. Here the CDR3 DNA reads TGCGCCAGCAGCCAAGAAGTGTCGAACACTGAAGCTTTCTTT. This sequence encodes CASSQEVSNTEAFF.

V usage is TRBV6-6 and J usage is TRBJ2-3; D unclear. The CDR3 spans 15 residues. Germline V CDR1 and CDR2: MNHNY, SVGAGI (reference sequence). V dropped 2 bases and J dropped 0 bases, with 9 bases sitting between them. The CDR3 sequence: CASSYRVDSTDTQYF. CDR3 bases: TGTGCCAGCAGTTACCGAGTCGACAGCACAGATACGCAGTATTTT.

The chain recombines TRBV27 with TRBJ2-7, with no clear D. The CDR3 is made up of 16 amino acids. The V end lost 0 bases, the J end lost 1 base, and 13 bases lay between the germline ends. The germline V gene has CDR1 MNHEY and CDR2 SMNVEV (reference sequence). For the CDR3, the DNA is TGTGCCAGCAGTTTATCGAGCGCAGTTGATTCCTACGAGCAGTACTTC. Its protein product is CASSLSSAVDSYEQYF.

The chain recombines TRBV10-3 with TRBJ2-5; 7 nucleotides agree with TRBD1. Germline assignment: CDR1 ENHRY and CDR2 SYGVKD. CDR3 length: 14 amino acids. J gave up 0 bases and V 5 bases, and 3 bases lay outside the gene matches. The CDR3 DNA reads as TGTGCCATCAGTCCCGGACAGGACCAAGAGACCCAGTACTTC. This codes for CAISPGQDQETQYF.